The clone carrying this T cell receptor (beta chain) appeared many times. Its antigen is as yet unknown. Unique molecular identifiers (one per individual cDNA molecule) were attached. TCRdb redid the calling of the 5' RACE reads with MiXCR, one entry per CDR3 protein. The sample contains under 65,000 distinct CDR3 sequences, about an eighth of which appear only once. This entry comes from a study of early T cells in non-severe SARS-CoV-2 infection. Overall study context: The authors sequenced bulk RNA from unsorted whole blood, leaving chains unpaired. Study-wide findings and caveats: Anti-spike CD8 responses were favored in VDJdb matching, and private and CD4 specificities were missed.

The trim removed 5 bases at V and 2 bases at J, leaving 9 bases unmatched. This CDR3 is built from 17 residues. CDR1 is MDHEN, CDR2 SYDVKM, per germline. The material sequenced was whole blood. The chain links TRBV28 to TRBJ2-3, with 11 bases identical to TRBD2. The TCR comes from an adult who was a healthcare worker with PCR-confirmed SARS-CoV-2 infection or an uninfected control (not recorded which). CDR3 sequence: CASSPSRTSGHTDTQYF. The CDR3 nucleotides are TGTGCCAGCAGTCCATCCCGGACTAGCGGGCACACAGATACGCAGTATTTT.